One sample yielded the 15 T cell receptor beta chains listed below, sequenced in a study of shared clonotypes between healthy human individuals (dated by TCRdb to 2020 to 2022). The method behind the library was the immunoSEQ multiplex PCR assay. TCRdb re-hosts the immuneACCESS table, in-frame sequences only. Its copies lack some clones; in the studies checked, an unresolved V gene accounts for under half of them, and the cause for the rest is not known. The sample data list about 380,000 clones, and approximately 97% of these were observed just once. 0.32% of the sample belongs to the ten largest clones. What was sequenced was memory CD8+ T cells sorted from blood. According to the study, the label for this sample's cell subset or site signals: CD45RO+ cells pooled with CCR7-negative TemRA cells. The receptor set was obtained from a young man in good health.

The chain is built from TRBV30 and TRBJ1-4; a possible D gene is TRBD1 (6 bases). Per the germline V gene, CDR1 is GTSNPN and CDR2 is SVGIG (reference sequence). The CDR3 is made up of 15 amino acids. Trimming left V 0 bases short and J 5 bases short, with 13 bases between. CDR3 nucleotides: TGTGCCTGGAGTGTGGGGGGCGGAATGAATGAAAAACTGTTTTTT. This gives the protein CAWSVGGGMNEKLFF.

As regards this clone: The sample contains more than one DNA sequence encoding this CDR3. The chain couples TRBV6-5 to TRBJ2-3, with D uncertain. V gave up 5 bases and J gave up 6 bases, with 6 bases separating them. Germline CDR1 reads MNHEY; CDR2 reads SVGAGI. This CDR3 is built from 11 residues. The chain's CDR3 is CASSLGDTQYF. CDR3 nucleotides: TGTGCCAGCAGTCTCGGGGATACGCAGTATTTT.

V and J are TRBV6-5 and TRBJ1-1, with a weak D call TRBD1 (6 bases). V was pared by 4 bases and J by 4 bases, with 7 bases between. Germline V CDR1 and CDR2: MNHEY, SVGAGI. CDR3 length: 12 residues. CDR3 bases: TGTGCCAGCAGTTTGACAGGCACTGAAGCTTTCTTT. It specifies CASSLTGTEAFF.

V usage is TRBV5-1 and J usage is TRBJ1-6; TRBD1 matches at 8 bases. V trimming: 4 bases; J trimming: 7 bases; junction bases outside the gene matches: 4. Germline loops: CDR1 SGHRS, CDR2 YFSETQ. The CDR3 spans 14 residues. In DNA form, the CDR3 reads TGCGCCAGCAGCATCGACAGGGGAAATTCACCCCTCCACTTT. The encoded protein is CASSIDRGNSPLHF.

The J gene is TRBJ2-7, the V gene TRBV14; perhaps TRBD1 as D (5 bases). Germline V gene data show CDR1 as SGHDN and CDR2 as FVKESK. The CDR3 loop spans 14 amino acids. Trimming removed 1 base at V and 1 base at J, with 8 bases between. This CDR3 reads CASSQVAGSYEQYF. Written as DNA, the CDR3 is TGTGCCAGCAGCCAAGTGGCAGGGTCCTACGAGCAGTACTTC.

This chain joins TRBV25-1 and TRBJ1-5, with 8 bases fitting TRBD1. CDR3 length equals 16 residues. Trimming removed 7 bases from V and 4 bases from J; junction bases left unmatched: 12. The V gene's germline CDR1 is MGHDK and CDR2 SYGVNS. The CDR3, as DNA: TGTGCCAGCATATATCCCAGGACAGGGCGAAATCAGCCCCAGCATTTT. Encoded protein: CASIYPRTGRNQPQHF.

This sequence joins TRBV4-1 and TRBJ2-1; 10 positions match TRBD2. The CDR3 contains 15 residues. CDR1 is MGHRA and CDR2 is YSYEKL in the germline V gene. J was trimmed by 6 bases and V by 4 bases; bases with no gene match: 6. The CDR3 coding sequence is TGCGCCAGCAGCCGACCGACTAGCGGGCCCAATGAGCAGTTCTTC. This codes for CASSRPTSGPNEQFF.

The V and J genes are TRBV10-2 and TRBJ2-3; 8 positions agree with TRBD1. CDR1 is WSHSY and CDR2 is SAAADI in the germline V gene. The ends lost 3 bases at V and 3 bases at J; junction bases unmatched: 5. The CDR3 extends over 15 amino acids. The CDR3 DNA sequence: TGCGCCAGCAGTGAATTAGGACAGGGAACAGATACGCAGTATTTT. It yields the protein CASSELGQGTDTQYF.

This sequence joins TRBV10-3 and TRBJ2-5; TRBD1 agrees at 8 bases. The trim removed 5 bases at V and 4 bases at J, leaving 6 bases unmatched. The CDR3 runs 14 residues. Germline loops: CDR1 ENHRY, CDR2 SYGVKD. The CDR3 is CAISIGTGGETQYF. DNA for the CDR3: TGTGCCATCAGTATAGGGACAGGAGGAGAGACCCAGTACTTC.

The chain recombines TRBV7-9 with TRBJ2-2; the D call may be TRBD1 or TRBD2 (5 bases each). Germline values: CDR1 SEHNR, CDR2 FQNEAQ (reference sequence). Trimming took off 5 bases at V and 5 bases at J, with 12 bases between the two ends. The CDR3 runs to 14 residues. This CDR3 is CASSPEGWTGELFF. As DNA, the CDR3 is TGTGCCAGCAGCCCTGAGGGGTGGACCGGGGAGCTGTTTTTT.

J is TRBJ2-4 and V is TRBV7-9; 9 nucleotides agree with TRBD2. The germline gives CDR1 SEHNR, CDR2 FQNEAQ (reference sequence). The CDR3 totals 18 residues. After removal of 0 bases from V and 1 base from J, the junction contained 7 bases not matched to a gene. The CDR3, as DNA: TGTGCCAGCAGCTTAGCTGGGCGGGAGGGCCTGGCCAAAAACATTCAGTACTTC. Translated: CASSLAGREGLAKNIQYF.

This sequence joins TRBV9 and TRBJ1-1; the D is unclear. Trimming left V 4 bases short and J 0 bases short, with 7 bases between. Germline values: CDR1 SGDLS, CDR2 YYNGEE. This CDR3 is built from 13 residues. The CDR3 DNA sequence: TGTGCCAGCAGCTCAGGCATGAACACTGAAGCTTTCTTT. As protein: CASSSGMNTEAFF.

The chain links TRBV4-2 to TRBJ2-5; 7 nucleotides match TRBD2. V was clipped by 4 bases and J by 4 bases; unmatched bases: 9. The CDR3 length is 15 residues. CDR1 is LGHNA, CDR2 YNFKEQ, per germline. CDR3 sequence reads: CASSRKLALGETQYF. The CDR3 nucleotides read TGTGCCAGCAGCCGCAAACTAGCGTTAGGAGAGACCCAGTACTTC.

The J gene is TRBJ2-7, the V gene TRBV6-1; D remains unclear. Germline CDR1 and CDR2: MNHNS and SASEGT. V shed 3 bases and J shed 4 bases, with 10 bases lying between them. CDR3 length: 13 residues. The CDR3 DNA is TGTGCCAGCAGTGAGCTGCCGCGGTACGAGCAGTACTTC. It encodes CASSELPRYEQYF.

For the CDR3, the DNA is TGCGCCAGCAGCCGAAGCGATCTCCCCGCAGGCGGGGAGCTGTTTTTT. Its translation: CASSRSDLPAGGELFF. J is TRBJ2-2 and V is TRBV5-1; D uncertain. Germline V gene lookup returns CDR1 SGHRS and CDR2 YFSETQ. V lost 4 bases, J lost 7 bases, and 20 bases lay in between. This CDR3 region has 16 residues.